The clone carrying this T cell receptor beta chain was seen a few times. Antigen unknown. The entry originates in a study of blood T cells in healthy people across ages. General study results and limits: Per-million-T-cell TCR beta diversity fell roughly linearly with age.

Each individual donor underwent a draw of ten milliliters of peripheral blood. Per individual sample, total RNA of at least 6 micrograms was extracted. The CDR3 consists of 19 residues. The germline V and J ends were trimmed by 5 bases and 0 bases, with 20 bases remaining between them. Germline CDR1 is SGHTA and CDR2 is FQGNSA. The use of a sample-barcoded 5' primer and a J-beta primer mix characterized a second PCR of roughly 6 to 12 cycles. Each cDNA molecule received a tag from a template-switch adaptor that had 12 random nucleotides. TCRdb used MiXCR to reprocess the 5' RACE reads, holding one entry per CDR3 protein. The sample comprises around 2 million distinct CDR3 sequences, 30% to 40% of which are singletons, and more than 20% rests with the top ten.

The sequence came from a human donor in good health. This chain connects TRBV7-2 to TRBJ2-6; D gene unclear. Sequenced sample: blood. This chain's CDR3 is CASSPASMLALSGANVLTF. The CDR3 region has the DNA TGTGCCAGCAGCCCGGCCTCCATGCTCGCCCTCTCTGGGGCCAACGTCCTGACTTTC.